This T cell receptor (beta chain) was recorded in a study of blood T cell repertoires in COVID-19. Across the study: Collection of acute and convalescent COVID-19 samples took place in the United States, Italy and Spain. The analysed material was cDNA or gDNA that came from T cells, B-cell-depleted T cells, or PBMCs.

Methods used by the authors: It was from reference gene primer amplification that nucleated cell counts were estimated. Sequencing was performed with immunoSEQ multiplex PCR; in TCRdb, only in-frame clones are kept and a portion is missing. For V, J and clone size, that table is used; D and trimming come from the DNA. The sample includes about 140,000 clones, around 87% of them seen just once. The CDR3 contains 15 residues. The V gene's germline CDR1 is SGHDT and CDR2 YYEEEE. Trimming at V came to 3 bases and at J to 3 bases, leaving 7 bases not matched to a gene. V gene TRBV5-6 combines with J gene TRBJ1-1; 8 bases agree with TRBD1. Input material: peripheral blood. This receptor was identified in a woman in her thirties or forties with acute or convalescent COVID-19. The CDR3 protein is CASSSPTGDYTEAFF. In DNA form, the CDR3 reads TGTGCCAGCAGCTCACCGACAGGGGATTACACTGAAGCTTTCTTT. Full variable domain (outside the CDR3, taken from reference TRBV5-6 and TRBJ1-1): DAGVTQSPTHLIKTRGQQVTLRCSPKSGHDTVSWYQQALGQGPQFIFQYYEEEERQRGNFPDRFSGHQFPNYSSELNVNALLLGDSALYLCASSSPTGDYTEAFFGQGTRLTVV.